This T cell receptor beta chain was sequenced during a study of T cells in women clearing cervical HPV infection. Study-level findings and limits: Cases and controls were distinguished at AUC approximately 0.81 by richness and V genes. Richness differences could reflect unmeasured T-cell content per sample. Repertoire richness, not evenness, was significantly elevated in CIN3+ cases versus controls. TRBV6-7 relative abundance averaged roughly 0.1% in cases and 0.15% to 0.2% in controls.

The assay was immunoSEQ multiplex PCR, and TCRdb's table has in-frame clones only and misses some. The table for this sample gives tens of thousands of clones. About this clone itself: No antigen is known for it. The read ends 3 residues early relative to the CDR3; the germline J gene fills the gap.

CDR1 and CDR2 from the germline V gene are SQVTM and ANQGSEA. After removal of 5 bases from V and 4 bases from J, the junction contained 12 bases not matched to a gene. The CDR3 length is 15 residues. The clonotype originates from a woman between 18 and 70 years old with a cervical HPV16 infection that either progressed to CIN3+ or cleared (not recorded which). V and J are TRBV29-1 and TRBJ2-7; TRBD2 matches at 9 bases. Input material: blood buffy coat. CDR3 in amino acids: CSVLLAGGSGYEQYF. CDR3 DNA, as far as it was read: TGCAGCGTTTTGCTGGCGGGAGGGTCGGGATACGAG.